This T cell receptor beta chain was recovered during a study of cytomegalovirus exposure and HLA in healthy donors. Study summary: Prior work identified more than 90 million unique TCR beta sequences in some 200 million T cells.

In the case of this clone: Its antigen is not known.

Use of 60 Vbeta and 13 Jbeta primers characterized the PCR. Data came from immunoSEQ multiplex PCR; TCRdb stores just in-frame clones and leaves some out. This table has 150,000 to 200,000 clones, around 68% appearing once. Points from the study as a whole: Researchers catalogued 150 or so TCR beta chains as cytomegalovirus-associated. In a later analysis, parvovirus B19, influenza, CMV and Epstein-Barr virus appeared linked to several top co-occurrence clusters.

The CDR3 extends over 13 amino acids. Germline V gene sequence: CDR1 SGHNT, CDR2 YYREEE (reference sequence). V shed 5 bases and J shed 0 bases, with 7 bases lying between them. This sequence joins TRBV5-4 and TRBJ2-3; D call uncertain. The sample comprised PBMCs. This clonotype was sampled from a woman in her thirties or forties in good health and CMV-seropositive. The CDR3 is CASSSSSTDTQYF. CDR3 sequence (DNA): TGTGCCAGCAGTTCTTCTAGCACAGATACGCAGTATTTT.